This T cell receptor (beta chain) was found in a study of CD8+ T cells in alopecia areata. As for the study in general: A 6-month off-drug phase came after tofacitinib, which had lasted 6 to 18 months.

Points on this clone: Its antigen remains unknown.

Described treatment: oral pan-JAK inhibitor, 5-10 mg twice daily. As the sequencing template, cDNA was produced by extracting RNA and reverse transcribing it. Generated by immunoSEQ multiplex PCR, the TCRdb table keeps only in-frame clones and is missing some. The sample shows 150,000 to 200,000 clones, around 71% of them seen only once. General study points: While tofacitinib was given, many expanded lesional clones persisted in scalp and blood.

The CDR3 contains 15 residues. Looked up from germline, CDR1 is SQVTM and CDR2 is ANQGSEA. Trimming removed 0 bases at V and 0 bases at J, with 11 bases between. The sample consisted of CD4+ T cells sorted from blood, taken at week 4, from a patient treated with tofacitinib. This chain connects TRBV29-1 to TRBJ2-5; a possible D gene is TRBD1 (5 bases). The sequence was obtained from a human donor with alopecia areata. In DNA, the CDR3 is TGCAGCGTTGAAGATCCGACAGAGTACCAAGAGACCCAGTACTTC. This gives the protein CSVEDPTEYQETQYF.